The rows below give T cell receptor beta chains drawn from one sample of a study of CD8 T cells in Susac syndrome. TCRdb passed the immunoSEQ multiplex PCR reads through MiXCR, listing each CDR3 protein once. In the table there are a few hundred thousand distinct CDR3 sequences, about 91% of which are singletons. The sample taken for sequencing was CD8+ T cells from PBMCs. Receptors were obtained from a human donor with multiple sclerosis. Each CDR3 is given with its conserved first and last residue. The D gene is left open where the match is weak. Size is omitted from some rows. Given values are once, few, many or a class for expanded clones.

j_gene | abundance | d_gene | v_gene | CDR3aa | CDR3nt
TRBJ2-7 | . | TRBD2 | TRBV6-6 | CASSHRGGGEQYF | TGTGCCAGCAGCCACCGGGGGGGAGGAGAGCAGTACTTC
TRBJ2-7 | . | . | TRBV5-4 | CASSPREFPYEQYF | TGTGCCAGCAGCCCCAGGGAGTTCCCCTACGAGCAGTACTTC
TRBJ2-2 | . | . | TRBV5-6 | CASSFRGRTGELFF | TGTGCCAGCAGCTTCCGGGGGCGAACCGGGGAGCTGTTTTTT
TRBJ1-2 | . | TRBD1 | TRBV20-1 | CSALTPGTVSVGYTF | TGCAGTGCGCTAACCCCCGGGACAGTCTCCGTGGGCTACACCTTC
TRBJ2-7 | . | TRBD1 | TRBV19 | CASSYTGQGTYEQYF | TGTGCCAGTAGCTATACGGGACAGGGGACCTACGAGCAGTACTTC
TRBJ2-7 | . | . | TRBV9 | CASSPQPLYEQYF | TGTGCCAGCAGCCCCCAACCTCTCTACGAGCAGTACTTC
TRBJ2-7 | . | . | TRBV28 | CASSFGSGGQYF | TGTGCCAGCAGTTTCGGCAGCGGCGGGCAGTACTTC
TRBJ2-7 | . | . | TRBV7-2 | CASSQSAAVYEQYF | TGTGCCAGCAGCCAAAGTGCGGCTGTCTACGAGCAGTACTTC
TRBJ2-1 | . | . | TRBV4-1 | CASSQVRGSDQFF | TGCGCCAGCAGCCAAGTGAGGGGTAGCGATCAGTTCTTC
TRBJ2-1 | . | TRBD1 | TRBV19 | CASSIGQGTDNEQFF | TGTGCCAGTAGTATTGGACAGGGCACCGACAATGAGCAGTTCTTC
TRBJ2-1 | . | . | TRBV14 | CASSQVGVFPYNEQFF | TGTGCCAGCAGCCAAGTAGGGGTCTTCCCCTACAATGAGCAGTTCTTC
TRBJ1-6 | . | . | TRBV6-2/TRBV6-3 | CASSYGAQPLHF | TGTGCCAGCAGTTACGGGGCGCAGCCCCTCCACTTT
TRBJ2-7 | . | . | TRBV4-3 | CASSQEQRYYEQYF | TGCGCCAGCAGCCAAGAACAACGGTACTACGAGCAGTACTTC
TRBJ2-7 | once | TRBD1 | TRBV27 | CASSSPAGGQYF | TGTGCCAGCAGTTCCCCCGCAGGGGGGCAGTACTTC
TRBJ2-3 | . | . | TRBV15 | CATSRDLDLLTDTQYF | TGTGCCACCAGCAGAGATTTGGACTTGCTCACAGATACGCAGTATTTT
TRBJ2-5 | . | TRBD2 | TRBV7-9 | CASSSYSGLSKETQYF | TGTGCCAGCAGCTCATATAGCGGGTTGTCCAAAGAGACCCAGTACTTC
TRBJ2-7 | . | TRBD1 | TRBV4-1 | CASSQVRQGNNEQYF | TGCGCCAGCAGCCAAGTCCGACAGGGGAACAACGAGCAGTACTTC
TRBJ2-1 | . | . | TRBV15 | CATSRVAGEAYNEQFF | TGTGCCACCAGCAGAGTGGCAGGGGAGGCCTACAATGAGCAGTTCTTC
TRBJ2-5 | . | . | TRBV7-8 | CASSWIEGTQYF | TGTGCCAGCAGCTGGATCGAGGGGACCCAGTACTTC
TRBJ2-3 | . | . | TRBV7-9 | CASSPRGGVFTDTQYF | TGTGCCAGCAGCCCCCGAGGGGGGGTCTTTACAGATACGCAGTATTTT
TRBJ2-7 | . | . | TRBV19 | CASSMVVGSYEQYF | TGTGCCAGTAGTATGGTGGTGGGATCCTACGAGCAGTACTTC
TRBJ2-1 | . | . | TRBV3-1 | CASSQDPGGPKSSYNEQFF | TGTGCCAGCAGCCAAGATCCCGGGGGGCCTAAAAGCTCCTACAATGAGCAGTTCTTC
TRBJ1-3 | . | . | TRBV9 | CASSAGRISGNTIYF | TGTGCCAGCAGCGCCGGACGGATCTCTGGAAACACCATATATTTT
TRBJ2-2 | . | . | TRBV12-3/TRBV12-4 | CASSSELNTGELFF | TGTGCCAGCAGTTCAGAATTAAACACCGGGGAGCTGTTTTTT
TRBJ1-5 | . | . | TRBV12-3/TRBV12-4 | CASSLDGVNQPQHF | TGTGCCAGCAGTTTGGACGGTGTCAATCAGCCCCAGCATTTT
TRBJ2-3 | . | . | TRBV27 | CASSFIAFGGTDTQYF | TGTGCCAGCAGTTTTATTGCTTTCGGAGGCACAGATACGCAGTATTTT
TRBJ2-2 | . | TRBD2 | TRBV9 | CASSPFSGTSSTGELFF | TGTGCCAGCAGCCCATTTTCCGGGACTAGCAGCACCGGGGAGCTGTTTTTT
TRBJ2-7 | once | TRBD2 | TRBV29-1 | CSVRTSGSYEQYF | TGCAGCGTTCGGACTAGCGGCTCCTACGAGCAGTACTTC
TRBJ2-5 | . | . | TRBV6-2/TRBV6-3 | CASTHAVGQETQYF | TGTGCCAGCACCCACGCAGTTGGTCAAGAGACCCAGTACTTC
TRBJ1-2 | few | . | TRBV30 | CAWKTDGYTF | TGTGCCTGGAAGACAGATGGCTACACCTTC
TRBJ2-2 | . | TRBD2 | TRBV19 | CASTHHGGANTGELFF | TGTGCCAGTACCCATCATGGGGGGGCGAACACCGGGGAGCTGTTTTTT
TRBJ2-1 | . | . | TRBV27 | CASRRGSSYNEQFF | TGTGCCAGCCGTAGGGGGAGCTCCTACAATGAGCAGTTCTTC
TRBJ2-3 | once | . | TRBV7-9 | CASSSQAQTISTDTQYF | TGTGCCAGCAGCTCCCAGGCGCAGACGATTAGCACAGATACGCAGTATTTT
TRBJ1-2 | once | . | TRBV7-9 | CASSSLFSLHGYTF | TGTGCCAGCAGCTCATTGTTTAGTTTACATGGCTACACCTTC
TRBJ1-5 | . | . | TRBV28 | CASSLQEGGNQPQHF | TGTGCCAGCAGTTTGCAAGAGGGGGGCAATCAGCCCCAGCATTTT
TRBJ1-4 | . | . | TRBV9 | CASSAWGSTNEKLFF | TGTGCCAGCAGCGCCTGGGGTTCAACTAATGAAAAACTGTTTTTT
TRBJ2-2 | . | . | TRBV6-2/TRBV6-3 | CATKHANTGELFF | TGTGCCACCAAACACGCGAACACCGGGGAGCTGTTTTTT
TRBJ1-5 | . | . | TRBV7-2 | CASGDLQGTSNQPQHF | TGTGCCAGCGGGGACCTACAGGGTACTAGCAATCAGCCCCAGCATTTT
TRBJ2-7 | . | . | TRBV20-1 | CSARVGIHEQYF | TGCAGTGCTAGAGTAGGGATCCACGAGCAGTACTTC
TRBJ1-1 | . | . | TRBV7-9 | CASSLRDQRGTEAFF | TGTGCCAGCAGCCTCAGGGACCAAAGGGGCACTGAAGCTTTCTTT
TRBJ2-3 | . | . | TRBV27 | CASSLFQAEDTQYF | TGTGCCAGCAGTTTATTCCAGGCTGAAGATACGCAGTATTTT
TRBJ2-7 | . | . | TRBV27 | CASSSYRGGAYEQYF | TGTGCCAGCAGTTCCTACAGGGGGGGGGCCTACGAGCAGTACTTC